This T cell receptor beta chain was captured by sequencing in a study of CXCR3-negative and CXCR3-positive naive CD8 T cells. Findings and caveats of the study: In CXCR3-positive naive cells, the TRB CDR3s were more hydrophobic than in CXCR3-negative naive cells. Memory CD8+ cells had much lower diversity, and both naive subsets had comparably high diversity.

cDNA libraries for TRB were generated by 5' RACE incorporating UMI labels. One entry per CDR3 protein, without DNA, is what TCRdb gives after re-calling the 5' RACE reads. The sample holds 100,000 to 150,000 distinct CDR3 sequences. The germline V gene encodes CDR1 SQVTM and CDR2 ANQGSEA. The length of the CDR3 is 13 residues. Concerning this clonotype itself: The antigen is not known.

Sequencing was done on a sample of naive CXCR3+ CD8+ T cells from blood. Subset of the sample: CD45RO-CCR7+CD27+CD95- naive CD8+ T cells expressing CXCR3 (TNR3+). This chain connects TRBV29-1 to TRBJ2-2. This sequence originates from a human donor in good health. Some clones in this sample may be carry-over from other donors' samples. The CDR3 loop is CSVEETGPGELFF.